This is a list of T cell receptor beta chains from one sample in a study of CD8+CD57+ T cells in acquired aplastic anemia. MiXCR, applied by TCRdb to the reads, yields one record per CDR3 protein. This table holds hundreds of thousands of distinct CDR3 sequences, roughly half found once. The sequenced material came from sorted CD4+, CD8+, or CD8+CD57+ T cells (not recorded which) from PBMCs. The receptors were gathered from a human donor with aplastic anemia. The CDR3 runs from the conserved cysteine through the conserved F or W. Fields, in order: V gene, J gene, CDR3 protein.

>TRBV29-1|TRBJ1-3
CSVDSAIGGDGNTIYF
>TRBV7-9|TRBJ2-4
CASSLVPGAKNIQYF
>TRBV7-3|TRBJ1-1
CASSLTGGQGGEAFF
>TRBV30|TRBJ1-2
CAWSVALEGYTF
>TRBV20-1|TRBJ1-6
CSARKTGYNPPLHF
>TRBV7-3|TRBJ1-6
CASRPGGVGDRGVSKQSPLHF
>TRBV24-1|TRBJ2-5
CATSDTGRQETQYF
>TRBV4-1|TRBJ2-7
CASSQELSWSYEQYF
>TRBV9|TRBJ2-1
CASSVGGDAYNEQFF
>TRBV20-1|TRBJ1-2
CSARDPGSYGYTF
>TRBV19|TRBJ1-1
CASSLGQPNTEAFF
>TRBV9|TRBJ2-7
CASSVGGGATYEQYF
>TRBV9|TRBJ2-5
CASSVGVAVVQETQYF
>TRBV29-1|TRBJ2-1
CSVDGLVDEQFF
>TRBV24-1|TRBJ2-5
CATSDLRTGQETQYF
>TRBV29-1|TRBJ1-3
CSALGGFSGNTIYF
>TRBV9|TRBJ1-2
CASSTLRREGASNYGYTF
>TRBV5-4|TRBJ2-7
CASSLETGTYEQYF
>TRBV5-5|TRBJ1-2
CASSLYEGLGYGYTF
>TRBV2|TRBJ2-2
CASRVEGTGELFF
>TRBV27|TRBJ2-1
CASSELGNEQFF
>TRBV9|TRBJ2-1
CASSVVSSGGAYEQFF
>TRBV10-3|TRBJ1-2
CAISESGSHGGYTF
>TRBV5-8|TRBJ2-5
CASSSLFGIQQETQYF
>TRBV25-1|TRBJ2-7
CASSRDWSYEQYF
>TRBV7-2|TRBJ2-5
CASSLPRETQYF
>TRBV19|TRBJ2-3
CASSISWTSGTSTDTQYF
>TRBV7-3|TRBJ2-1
CASSLTQGYYNEQFF
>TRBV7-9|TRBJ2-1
CASSASGQGSGNEQFF
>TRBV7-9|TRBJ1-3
CASSSGAGNTIYF
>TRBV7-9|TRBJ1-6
CASSLGQGLNSPLHF
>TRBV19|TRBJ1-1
CASLHGLRAFF
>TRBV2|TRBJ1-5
CASSLDRYNQPQHF
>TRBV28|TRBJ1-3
CASTTSSAQRGSGNTIYF
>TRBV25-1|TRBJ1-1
CASSDLMNTEAFF
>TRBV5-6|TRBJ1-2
CASSLDGGTF
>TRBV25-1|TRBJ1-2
CASGGRNYGYTF